This T cell receptor beta chain came from a study of OX40 agonist ivuxolimab in advanced cancers. Study-level background: Age averaged around 59 years (range about 20 to 79), and approximately 80% were male. Findings of the study overall: Averaging showed that CD8+ T cells had more expanded clones than CD4+ did.

Peripheral blood came from all dose cohorts at three timepoints. J gave up 9 bases and V 5 bases, and 5 bases lay outside the gene matches. The germline gives CDR1 MNHEY, CDR2 SVGAGI. The CDR3 totals 13 residues. This clone was seen more than once but under ten times. Antigen: not known. Profiling relied on immunoSEQ multiplex PCR, and the TCRdb table lists in-frame clones only, not all of them. Of tens of thousands of clones listed, about four fifths are singletons. The chain couples TRBV6-5 to TRBJ2-7, with 12 bases lining up with TRBD2. This sequence was found in an adult with an advanced solid tumor such as melanoma, head and neck, liver or kidney cancer. This sample comprised CD4+ or CD8+ T cells sorted from blood, obtained in a trial of the OX40 agonist ivuxolimab. The DNA for the CDR3 is TGTGCCAGCAGTCGACTAGCGGGAGTTTGGCAGTACGTC. It codes for CASSRLAGVWQYV.